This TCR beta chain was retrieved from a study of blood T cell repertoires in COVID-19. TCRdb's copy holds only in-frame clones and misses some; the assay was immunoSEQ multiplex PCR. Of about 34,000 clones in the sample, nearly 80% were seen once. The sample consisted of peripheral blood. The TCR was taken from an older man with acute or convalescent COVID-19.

The CDR3 loop reads CASSPTDSPQHF. The CDR3 region has the DNA TGTGCCAGCAGTCCCACAGACAGTCCCCAGCATTTT. The V and J genes are TRBV12-3 or TRBV12-4 and TRBJ1-5; possible D gene TRBD1, 5 bases. CDR3 size: 12 residues. V shed 5 bases and J shed 10 bases, with 12 bases lying between them.